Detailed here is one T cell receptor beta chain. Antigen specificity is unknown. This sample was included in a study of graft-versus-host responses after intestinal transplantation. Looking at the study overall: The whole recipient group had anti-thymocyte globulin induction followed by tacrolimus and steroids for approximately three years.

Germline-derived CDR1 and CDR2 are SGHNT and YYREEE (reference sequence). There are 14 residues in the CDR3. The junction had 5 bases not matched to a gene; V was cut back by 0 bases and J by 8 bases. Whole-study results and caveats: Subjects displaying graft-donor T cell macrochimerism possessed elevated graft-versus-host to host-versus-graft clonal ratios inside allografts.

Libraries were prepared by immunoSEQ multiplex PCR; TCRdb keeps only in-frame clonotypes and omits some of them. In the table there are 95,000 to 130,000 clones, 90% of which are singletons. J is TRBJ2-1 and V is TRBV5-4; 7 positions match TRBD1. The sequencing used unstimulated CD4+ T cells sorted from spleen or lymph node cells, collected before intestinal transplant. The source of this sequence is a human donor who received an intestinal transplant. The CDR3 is CASSLGTGRDEQFF. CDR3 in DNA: TGTGCCAGCAGCTTGGGGACAGGTAGGGATGAGCAGTTCTTC.